Listed below are T cell receptor beta chains from one sample, sequenced in a study of regulatory and conventional T cells in RAG deficiency. Clones were sequenced by immunoSEQ multiplex PCR, and TCRdb holds only the in-frame ones, with some missing. The sample includes about 20,000 clones, 87% of them seen just once. These data also featured in a second study, about regulatory T cells.

Sequenced material: Tregs sorted from blood. The receptor source for this set is a human donor in good health. CDR3s include the opening cysteine and the closing phenylalanine or tryptophan. Some rows mark clone size as missing; the rest say once, few, many or name a class of expanded clone.

j_call	v_call	clone_size	cdr3_aa
TRBJ1-6	TRBV30	once	CAWKDESSYNSPLHF
TRBJ2-4	TRBV5-4	-	CASSSSRERAKNIQYF
TRBJ2-5	TRBV5-1	-	CASSFRGAGETQYF
TRBJ2-1	TRBV5-1	-	CASSPRDKYNEQFF
TRBJ1-2	TRBV29-1	-	CSVESLEAVTSNYGYTF
TRBJ1-2	TRBV6-5	-	CASSMDRSSYGYTF
TRBJ2-1	TRBV28	once	CASRKGPLRSYNEQFF
TRBJ1-2	TRBV6-5	-	CASSYPGAGYTF
TRBJ1-1	TRBV5-1	once	CASSLAVVNTEAFF
TRBJ1-3	TRBV9	-	CASSGGQGRPGNTIYF
TRBJ1-4	TRBV30	-	CAWRGMLSEKLFF
TRBJ2-3	TRBV5-8	-	CASSQYRDSADTQYF
TRBJ2-1	TRBV2	-	CASSEQPYNGQFF
TRBJ1-1	TRBV11-1	-	CASSFRRGATEAFF
TRBJ2-7	TRBV5-6	once	CASSSTSTEWEQYF